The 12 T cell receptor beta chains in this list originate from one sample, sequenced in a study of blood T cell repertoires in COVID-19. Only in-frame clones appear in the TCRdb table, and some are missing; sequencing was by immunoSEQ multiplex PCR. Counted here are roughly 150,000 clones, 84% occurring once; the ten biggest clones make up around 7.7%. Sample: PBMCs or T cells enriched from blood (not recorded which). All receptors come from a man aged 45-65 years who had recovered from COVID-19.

CDR3 in DNA: TGCGCCAGCATCCCCAGCGGGGGGGCCACAGATACGCAGTATTTT. This encodes CASIPSGGATDTQYF. The chain combines TRBV5-1 with TRBJ2-3, with 10 bases that match TRBD2. The V gene end was trimmed by 6 bases and the J gene end by 2 bases; junction bases not matched to a gene: 6. CDR1 is SGHRS, CDR2 YFSETQ, per germline. This CDR3 has 15 amino acids.

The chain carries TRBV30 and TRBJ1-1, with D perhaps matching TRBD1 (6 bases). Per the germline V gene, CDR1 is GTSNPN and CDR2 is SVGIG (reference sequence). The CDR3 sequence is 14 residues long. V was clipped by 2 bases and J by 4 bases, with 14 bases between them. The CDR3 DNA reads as TGTGCCTGGAGTCCCAGGGGCGGTAGCACTGAAGCTTTCTTT. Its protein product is CAWSPRGGSTEAFF.

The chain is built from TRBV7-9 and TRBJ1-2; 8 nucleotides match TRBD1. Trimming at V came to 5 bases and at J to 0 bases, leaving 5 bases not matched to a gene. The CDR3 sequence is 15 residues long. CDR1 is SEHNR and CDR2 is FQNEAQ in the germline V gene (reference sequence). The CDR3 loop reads CASSHSDRANYGYTF. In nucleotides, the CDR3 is TGTGCCAGCAGCCATTCGGACAGGGCTAACTATGGCTACACCTTC.

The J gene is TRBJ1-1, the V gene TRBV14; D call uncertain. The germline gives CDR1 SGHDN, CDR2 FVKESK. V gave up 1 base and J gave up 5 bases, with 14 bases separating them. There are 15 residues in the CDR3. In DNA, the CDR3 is TGTGCCAGCAGCCAAGTGGCAGTCGGGTTGACTGAAGCTTTCTTT. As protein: CASSQVAVGLTEAFF.

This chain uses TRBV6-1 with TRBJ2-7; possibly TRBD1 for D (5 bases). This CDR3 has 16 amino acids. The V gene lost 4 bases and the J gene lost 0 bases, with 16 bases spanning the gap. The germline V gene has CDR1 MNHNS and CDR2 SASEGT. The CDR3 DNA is TGTGCCAGCAGTGGATGGGGCACATCAATCTCCTACGAGCAGTACTTC. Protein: CASSGWGTSISYEQYF.

The CDR3: CASSFGRNGYTF. The CDR3 nucleotides read TGTGCCAGCAGTTTTGGGAGAAATGGCTACACCTTC. The V call is TRBV12-3 or TRBV12-4, the J call TRBJ1-2, with D uncertain. V lost 3 bases and J lost 6, with 8 bases in between. The CDR3 sequence is 12 residues long.

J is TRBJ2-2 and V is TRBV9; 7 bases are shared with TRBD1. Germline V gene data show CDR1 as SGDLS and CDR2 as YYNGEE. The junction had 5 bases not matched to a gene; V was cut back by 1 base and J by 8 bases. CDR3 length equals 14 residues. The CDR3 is CASSVTQGNGELFF. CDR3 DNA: TGTGCCAGCAGCGTAACACAGGGGAATGGGGAGCTGTTTTTT.

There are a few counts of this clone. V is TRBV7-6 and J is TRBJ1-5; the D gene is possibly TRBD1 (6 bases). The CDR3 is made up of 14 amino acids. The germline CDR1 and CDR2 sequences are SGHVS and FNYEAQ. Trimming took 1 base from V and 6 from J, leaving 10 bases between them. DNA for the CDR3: TGTGCCAGCAGCTTAGGGGGGCACGGTCAGCCCCAGCATTTT. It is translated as CASSLGGHGQPQHF.

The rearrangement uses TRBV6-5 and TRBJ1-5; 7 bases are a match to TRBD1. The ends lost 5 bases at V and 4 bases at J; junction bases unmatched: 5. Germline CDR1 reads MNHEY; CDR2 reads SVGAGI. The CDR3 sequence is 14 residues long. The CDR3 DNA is TGTGCCAGCAGTCGGGACAGCGAGAATCAGCCCCAGCATTTT. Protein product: CASSRDSENQPQHF.

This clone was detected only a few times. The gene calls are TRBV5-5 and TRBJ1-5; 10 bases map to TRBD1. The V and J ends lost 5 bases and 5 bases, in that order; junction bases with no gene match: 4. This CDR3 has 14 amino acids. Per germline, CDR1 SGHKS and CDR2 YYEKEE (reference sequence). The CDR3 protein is CASRYGQGDQPQHF. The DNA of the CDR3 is TGTGCCAGCAGGTACGGACAGGGGGATCAGCCCCAGCATTTT.

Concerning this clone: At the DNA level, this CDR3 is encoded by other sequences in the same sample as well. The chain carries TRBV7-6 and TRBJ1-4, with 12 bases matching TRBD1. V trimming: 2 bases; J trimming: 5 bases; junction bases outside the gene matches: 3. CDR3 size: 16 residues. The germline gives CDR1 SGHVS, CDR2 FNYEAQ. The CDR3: CASSLTGTGGNEKLFF. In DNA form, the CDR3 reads TGTGCCAGCAGCTTAACCGGGACAGGGGGCAATGAAAAACTGTTTTTT.

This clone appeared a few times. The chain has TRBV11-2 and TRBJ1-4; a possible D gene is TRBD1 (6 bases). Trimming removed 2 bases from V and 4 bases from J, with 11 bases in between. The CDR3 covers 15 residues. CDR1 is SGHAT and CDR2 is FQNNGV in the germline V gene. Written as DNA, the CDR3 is TGTGCCAGCAGCTTACTAGGACAGATTAATGAAAAACTGTTTTTT. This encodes CASSLLGQINEKLFF. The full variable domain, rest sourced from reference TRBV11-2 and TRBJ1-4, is EAGVAQSPRYKIIEKRQSVAFWCNPISGHATLYWYQQILGQGPKLLIQFQNNGVVDDSQLPKDRFSAERLKGVDSTLKIQPAKLEDSAVYLCASSLLGQINEKLFFGSGTQLSVL.